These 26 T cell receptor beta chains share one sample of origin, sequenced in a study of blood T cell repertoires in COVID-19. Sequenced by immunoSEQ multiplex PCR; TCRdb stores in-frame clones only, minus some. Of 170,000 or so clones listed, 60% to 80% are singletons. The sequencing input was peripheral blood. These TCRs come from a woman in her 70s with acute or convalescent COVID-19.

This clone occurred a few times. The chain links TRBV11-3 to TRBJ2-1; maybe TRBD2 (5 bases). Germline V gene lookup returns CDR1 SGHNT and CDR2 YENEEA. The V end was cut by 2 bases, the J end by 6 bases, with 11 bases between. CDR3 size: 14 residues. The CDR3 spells CASSLRASTNEQFF. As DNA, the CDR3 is TGTGCCAGCAGCTTACGGGCTAGCACCAATGAGCAGTTCTTC.

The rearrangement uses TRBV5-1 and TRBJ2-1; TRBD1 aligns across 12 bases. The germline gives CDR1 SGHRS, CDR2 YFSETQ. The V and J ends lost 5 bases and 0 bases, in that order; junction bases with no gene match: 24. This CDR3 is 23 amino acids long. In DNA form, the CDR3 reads TGCGCCAGCAGTTCCCAAGGGGACAGGGGGCGACAAAAGAACCACAGCTCCTACAATGAGCAGTTCTTC. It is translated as CASSSQGDRGRQKNHSSYNEQFF.

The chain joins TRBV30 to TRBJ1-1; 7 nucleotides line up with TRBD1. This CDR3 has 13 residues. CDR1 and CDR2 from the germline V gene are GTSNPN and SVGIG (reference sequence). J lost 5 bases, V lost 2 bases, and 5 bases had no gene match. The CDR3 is CAWSIDRATEAFF. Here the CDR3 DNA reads TGTGCCTGGAGTATTGACAGGGCAACTGAAGCTTTCTTT.

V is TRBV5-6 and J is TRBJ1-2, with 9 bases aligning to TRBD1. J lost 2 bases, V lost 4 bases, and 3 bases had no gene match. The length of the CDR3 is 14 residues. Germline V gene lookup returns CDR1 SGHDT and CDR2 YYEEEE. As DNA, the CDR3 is TGTGCCAGCAGCGGGGACAGGGCCAACTATGGCTACACCTTC. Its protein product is CASSGDRANYGYTF.

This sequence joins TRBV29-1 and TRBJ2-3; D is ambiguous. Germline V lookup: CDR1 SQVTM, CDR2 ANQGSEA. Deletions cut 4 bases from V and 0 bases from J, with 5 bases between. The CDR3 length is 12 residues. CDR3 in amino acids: CSVVLSTDTQYF. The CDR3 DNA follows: TGCAGCGTTGTTCTCAGCACAGATACGCAGTATTTT.

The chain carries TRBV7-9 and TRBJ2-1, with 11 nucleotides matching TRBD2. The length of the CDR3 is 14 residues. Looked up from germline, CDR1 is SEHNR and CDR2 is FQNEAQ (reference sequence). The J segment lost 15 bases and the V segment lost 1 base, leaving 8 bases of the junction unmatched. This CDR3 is CASSLELAGVSLFF. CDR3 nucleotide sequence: TGTGCCAGCAGCTTAGAACTAGCGGGAGTATCACTGTTCTTC.

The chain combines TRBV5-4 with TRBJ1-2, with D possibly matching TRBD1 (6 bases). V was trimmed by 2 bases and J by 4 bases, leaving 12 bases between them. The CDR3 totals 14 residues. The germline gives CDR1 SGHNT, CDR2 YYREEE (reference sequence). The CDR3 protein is CASSLKGTPYGYTF. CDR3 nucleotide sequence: TGTGCCAGCAGCTTAAAGGGGACACCCTATGGCTACACCTTC.

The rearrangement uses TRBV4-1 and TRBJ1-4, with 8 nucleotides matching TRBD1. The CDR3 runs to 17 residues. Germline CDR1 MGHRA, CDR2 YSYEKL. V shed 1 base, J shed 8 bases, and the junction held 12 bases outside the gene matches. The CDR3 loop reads CASSQGQGAFDEEKLFF. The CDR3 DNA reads TGCGCCAGCAGCCAAGGGCAGGGGGCTTTTGATGAGGAAAAACTGTTTTTT.

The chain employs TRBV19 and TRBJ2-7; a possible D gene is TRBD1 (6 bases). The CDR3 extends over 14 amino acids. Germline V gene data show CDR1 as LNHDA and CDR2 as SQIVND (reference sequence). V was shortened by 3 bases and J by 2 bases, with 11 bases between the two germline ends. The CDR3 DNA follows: TGTGCCAGTAGTATGCGGACAGACACCTACGAGCAGTACTTC. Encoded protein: CASSMRTDTYEQYF.

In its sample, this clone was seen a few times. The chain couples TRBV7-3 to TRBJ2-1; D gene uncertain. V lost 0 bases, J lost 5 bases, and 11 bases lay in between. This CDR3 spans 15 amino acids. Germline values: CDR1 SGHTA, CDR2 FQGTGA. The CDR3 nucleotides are TGTGCCAGCAGCTTAACTGGCGGAAAGAACAATGAGCAGTTCTTC. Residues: CASSLTGGKNNEQFF.

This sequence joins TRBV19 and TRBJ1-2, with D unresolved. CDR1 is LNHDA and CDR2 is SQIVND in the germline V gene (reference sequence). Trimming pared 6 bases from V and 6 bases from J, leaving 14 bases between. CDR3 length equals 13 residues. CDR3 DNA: TGTGCCAGTAGCGCACAAGAATACGATGGCTACACCTTC. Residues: CASSAQEYDGYTF.

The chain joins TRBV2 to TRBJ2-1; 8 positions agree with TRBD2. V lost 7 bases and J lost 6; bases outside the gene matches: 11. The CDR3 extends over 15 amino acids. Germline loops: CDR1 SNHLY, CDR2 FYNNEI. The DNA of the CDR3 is TGTGCCAGCATTTTTGAGCGGGAGCAGCGCAATGAGCAGTTCTTC. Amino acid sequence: CASIFEREQRNEQFF.

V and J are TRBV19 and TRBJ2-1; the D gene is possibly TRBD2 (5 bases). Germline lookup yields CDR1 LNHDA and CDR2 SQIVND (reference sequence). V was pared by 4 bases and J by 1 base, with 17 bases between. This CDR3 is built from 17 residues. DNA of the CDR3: TGTGCCAGTAGTACCACACTAGAGCTTTTATCCTACAATGAGCAGTTCTTC. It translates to CASSTTLELLSYNEQFF.

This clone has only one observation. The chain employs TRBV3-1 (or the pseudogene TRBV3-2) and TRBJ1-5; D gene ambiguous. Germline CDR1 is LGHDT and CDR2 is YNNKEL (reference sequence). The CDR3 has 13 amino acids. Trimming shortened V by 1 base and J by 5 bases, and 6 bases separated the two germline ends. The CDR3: CASSQGLDQPQHF. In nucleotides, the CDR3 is TGTGCCAGCAGCCAAGGACTCGATCAGCCCCAGCATTTT.

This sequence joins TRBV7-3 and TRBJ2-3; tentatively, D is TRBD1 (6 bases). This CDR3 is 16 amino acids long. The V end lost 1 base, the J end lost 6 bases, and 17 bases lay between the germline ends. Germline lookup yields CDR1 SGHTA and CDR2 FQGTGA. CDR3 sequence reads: CASSLNLMGADDTQYF. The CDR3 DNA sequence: TGTGCCAGCAGCTTAAATTTGATGGGGGCGGACGATACGCAGTATTTT.

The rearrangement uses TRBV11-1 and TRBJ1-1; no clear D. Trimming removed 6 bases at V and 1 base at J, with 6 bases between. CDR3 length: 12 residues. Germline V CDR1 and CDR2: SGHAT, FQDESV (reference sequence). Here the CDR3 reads CASSRPNTEAFF. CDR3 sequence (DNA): TGTGCCAGCAGTCGTCCGAACACTGAAGCTTTCTTT.

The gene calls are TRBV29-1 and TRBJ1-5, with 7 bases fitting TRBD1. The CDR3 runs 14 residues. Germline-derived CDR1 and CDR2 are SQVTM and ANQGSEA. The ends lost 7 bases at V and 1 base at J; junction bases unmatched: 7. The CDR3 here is CSAADRVSNQPQHF. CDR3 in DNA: TGCAGCGCCGCCGACAGGGTAAGCAATCAGCCCCAGCATTTT.

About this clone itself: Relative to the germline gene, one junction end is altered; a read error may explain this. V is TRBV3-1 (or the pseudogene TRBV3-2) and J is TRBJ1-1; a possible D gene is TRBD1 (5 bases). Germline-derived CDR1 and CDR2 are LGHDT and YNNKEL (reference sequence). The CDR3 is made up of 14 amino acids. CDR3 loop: CASSQFQGGTETFF. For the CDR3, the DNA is TGTGCCAGCAGCCAGTTCCAGGGAGGCACTGAAACTTTCTTT.

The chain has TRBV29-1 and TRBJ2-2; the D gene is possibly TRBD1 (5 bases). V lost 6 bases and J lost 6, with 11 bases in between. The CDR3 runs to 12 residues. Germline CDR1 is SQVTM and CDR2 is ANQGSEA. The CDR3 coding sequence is TGCAGCGTGAGATTGGGGCCCGGGGAGCTGTTTTTT. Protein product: CSVRLGPGELFF.

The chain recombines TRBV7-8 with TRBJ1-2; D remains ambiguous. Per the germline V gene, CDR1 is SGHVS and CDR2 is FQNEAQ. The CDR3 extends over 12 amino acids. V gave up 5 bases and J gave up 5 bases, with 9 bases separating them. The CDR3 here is CASSQNRYGYTF. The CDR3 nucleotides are TGTGCCAGCAGCCAAAATCGGTATGGCTACACCTTC.

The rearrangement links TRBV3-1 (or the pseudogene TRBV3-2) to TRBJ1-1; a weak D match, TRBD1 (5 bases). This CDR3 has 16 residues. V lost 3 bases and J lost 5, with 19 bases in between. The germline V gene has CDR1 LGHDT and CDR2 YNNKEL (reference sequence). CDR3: CASSQGYDRGKTEAFF. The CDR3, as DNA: TGTGCCAGCAGCCAGGGATACGATCGGGGGAAGACTGAAGCTTTCTTT.

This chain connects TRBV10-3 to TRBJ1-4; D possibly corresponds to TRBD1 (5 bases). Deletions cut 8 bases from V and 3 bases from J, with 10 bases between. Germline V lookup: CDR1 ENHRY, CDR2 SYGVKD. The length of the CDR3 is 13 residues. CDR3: CAIGRAPNEKLFF. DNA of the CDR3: TGTGCCATCGGCAGGGCGCCTAATGAAAAACTGTTTTTT.

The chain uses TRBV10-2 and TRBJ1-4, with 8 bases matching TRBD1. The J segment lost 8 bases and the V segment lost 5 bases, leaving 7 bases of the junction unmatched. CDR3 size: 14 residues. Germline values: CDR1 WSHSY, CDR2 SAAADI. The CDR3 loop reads CASSLDRVGEKLFF. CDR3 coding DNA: TGCGCCAGCAGTCTGGACAGGGTTGGCGAAAAACTGTTTTTT.

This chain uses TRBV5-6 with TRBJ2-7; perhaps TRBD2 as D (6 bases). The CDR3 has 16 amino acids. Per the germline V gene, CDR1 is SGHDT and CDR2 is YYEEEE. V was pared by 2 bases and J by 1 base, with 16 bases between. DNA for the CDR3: TGTGCCAGCAGCTTCGCGGGATCTTCCTTATCCTACGAGCAGTACTTC. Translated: CASSFAGSSLSYEQYF.

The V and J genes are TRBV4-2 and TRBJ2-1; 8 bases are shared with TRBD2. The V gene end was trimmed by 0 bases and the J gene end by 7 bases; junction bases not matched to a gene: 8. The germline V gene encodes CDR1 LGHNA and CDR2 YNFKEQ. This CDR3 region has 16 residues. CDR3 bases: TGTGCCAGCAGCCAAGATTTACTAGCGGCTCCTAATGAGCAGTTCTTC. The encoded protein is CASSQDLLAAPNEQFF.

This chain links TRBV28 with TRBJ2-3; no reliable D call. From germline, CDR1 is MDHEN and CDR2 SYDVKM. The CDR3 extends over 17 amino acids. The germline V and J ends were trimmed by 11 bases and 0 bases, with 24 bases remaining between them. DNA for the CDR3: TGTGCCTCAACGACCCCAAACATGAGGCAAAGCACAGATACGCAGTATTTT. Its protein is CASTTPNMRQSTDTQYF.